This T cell receptor beta chain stems from a study of cytomegalovirus exposure and HLA in healthy donors. 60 Vbeta and 13 Jbeta primers were used in PCR. Repertoires were generated with immunoSEQ multiplex PCR, while TCRdb's copy carries only in-frame clones and drops some. Altogether 100,000 or so clones are present, 60% to 70% being singletons, with the ten largest covering about 3.8%. This clone was detected only a few times. This TCR was sampled from a man aged 25 to 40 in good health and CMV-seropositive. The sample consisted of PBMCs.

CDR3 sequence reads: CASSSTRTYRGNEQFF. CDR3 nucleotides: TGTGCCAGCAGTTCCACACGAACCTACAGGGGCAATGAGCAGTTCTTC. The chain combines TRBV27 with TRBJ2-1; 7 nucleotides align to TRBD1. V was pared by 4 bases and J by 6 bases, with 12 bases of the junction left unmatched. Per the germline V gene, CDR1 is MNHEY and CDR2 is SMNVEV (reference sequence). This CDR3 has 16 amino acids.